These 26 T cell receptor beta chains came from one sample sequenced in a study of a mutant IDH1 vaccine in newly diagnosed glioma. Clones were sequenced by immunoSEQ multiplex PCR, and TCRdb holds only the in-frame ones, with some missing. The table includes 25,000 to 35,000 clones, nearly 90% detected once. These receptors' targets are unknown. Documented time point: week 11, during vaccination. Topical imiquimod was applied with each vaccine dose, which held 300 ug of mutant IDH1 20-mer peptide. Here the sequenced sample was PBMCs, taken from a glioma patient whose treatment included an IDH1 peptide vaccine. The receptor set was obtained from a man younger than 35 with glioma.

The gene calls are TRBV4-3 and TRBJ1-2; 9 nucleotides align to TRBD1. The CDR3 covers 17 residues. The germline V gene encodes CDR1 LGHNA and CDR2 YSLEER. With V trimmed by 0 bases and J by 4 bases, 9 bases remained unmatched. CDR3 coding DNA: TGCGCCAGCAGCCAAGAGGTACCCGGACAGGGGACCTATGGCTACACCTTC. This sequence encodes CASSQEVPGQGTYGYTF.

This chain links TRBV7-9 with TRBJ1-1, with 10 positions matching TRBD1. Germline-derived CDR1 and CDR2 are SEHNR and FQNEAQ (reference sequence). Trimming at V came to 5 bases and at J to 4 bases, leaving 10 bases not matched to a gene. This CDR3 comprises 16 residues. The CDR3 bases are TGTGCCAGCAGCCCCTCCTGGACAGGGGGAGGCACTGAAGCTTTCTTT. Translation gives CASSPSWTGGGTEAFF.

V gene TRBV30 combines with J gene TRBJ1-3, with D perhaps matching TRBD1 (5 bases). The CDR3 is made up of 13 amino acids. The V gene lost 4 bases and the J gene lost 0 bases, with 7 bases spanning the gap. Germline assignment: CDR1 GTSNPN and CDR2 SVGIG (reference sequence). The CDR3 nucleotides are TGTGCCTGGAATAGGGGCTCTGGAAACACCATATATTTT. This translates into CAWNRGSGNTIYF.

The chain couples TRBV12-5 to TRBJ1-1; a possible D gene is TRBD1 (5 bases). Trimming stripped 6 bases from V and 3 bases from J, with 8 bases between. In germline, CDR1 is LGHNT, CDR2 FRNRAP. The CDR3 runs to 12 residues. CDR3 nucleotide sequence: TGTGCTAGTGGATCCAGGGACACTGAAGCTTTCTTT. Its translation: CASGSRDTEAFF.

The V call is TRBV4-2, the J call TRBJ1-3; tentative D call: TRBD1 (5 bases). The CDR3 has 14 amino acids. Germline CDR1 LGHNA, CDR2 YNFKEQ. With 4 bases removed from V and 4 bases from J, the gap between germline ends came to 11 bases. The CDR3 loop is CASSPAEGGNTIYF. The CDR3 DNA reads TGTGCCAGCAGCCCGGCCGAGGGGGGAAACACCATATATTTT.

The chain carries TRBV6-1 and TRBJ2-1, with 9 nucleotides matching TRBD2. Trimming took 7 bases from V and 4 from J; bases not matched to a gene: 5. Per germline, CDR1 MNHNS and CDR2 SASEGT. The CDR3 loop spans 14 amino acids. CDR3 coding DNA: TGTGCCAGCACCCCCGGACTAGCGTACAATGAGCAGTTCTTC. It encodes CASTPGLAYNEQFF.

CDR3 bases: TGTGCCAGCAGCTCTCGGGACAGTAACTATGGCTACACCTTC. Its translation is CASSSRDSNYGYTF. The rearrangement links TRBV7-8 to TRBJ1-2, with 7 bases lining up with TRBD1. The CDR3 spans 14 residues. CDR1 and CDR2 from the germline V gene are SGHVS and FQNEAQ. With 4 bases clipped from V and 1 base from J, the junction kept 3 bases outside the gene matches.

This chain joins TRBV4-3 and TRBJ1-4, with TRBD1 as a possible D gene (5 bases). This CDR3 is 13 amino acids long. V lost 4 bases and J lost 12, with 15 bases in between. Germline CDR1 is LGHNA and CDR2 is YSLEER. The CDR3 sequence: CASSRTRAGELFF. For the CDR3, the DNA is TGCGCCAGCAGCCGGACACGCGCCGGGGAACTGTTTTTT.

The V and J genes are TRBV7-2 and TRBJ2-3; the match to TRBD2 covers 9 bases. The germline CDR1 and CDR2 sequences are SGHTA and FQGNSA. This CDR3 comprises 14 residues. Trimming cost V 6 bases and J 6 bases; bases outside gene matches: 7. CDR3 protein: CASRTQREADTQYF. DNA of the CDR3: TGTGCCAGCAGAACTCAGCGGGAGGCGGATACGCAGTATTTT.

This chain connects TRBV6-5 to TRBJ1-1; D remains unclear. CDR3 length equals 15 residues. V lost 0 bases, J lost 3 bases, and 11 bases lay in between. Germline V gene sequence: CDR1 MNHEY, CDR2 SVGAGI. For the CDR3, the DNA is TGTGCCAGCAGTTACTCGATAGGGAGGGACACTGAAGCTTTCTTT. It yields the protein CASSYSIGRDTEAFF.

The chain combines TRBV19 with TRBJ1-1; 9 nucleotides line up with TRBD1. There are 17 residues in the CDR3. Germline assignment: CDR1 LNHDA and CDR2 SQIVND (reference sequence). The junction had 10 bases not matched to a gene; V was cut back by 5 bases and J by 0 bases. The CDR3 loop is CASSARTGGGLNTEAFF. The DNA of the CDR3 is TGTGCCAGTAGTGCCCGAACAGGGGGCGGGTTGAACACTGAAGCTTTCTTT.

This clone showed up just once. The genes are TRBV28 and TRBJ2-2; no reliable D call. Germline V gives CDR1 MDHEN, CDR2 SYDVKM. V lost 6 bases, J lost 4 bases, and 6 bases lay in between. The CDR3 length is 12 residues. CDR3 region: CASSKTTGELFF. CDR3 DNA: TGTGCCAGCAGCAAGACCACCGGGGAGCTGTTTTTT.

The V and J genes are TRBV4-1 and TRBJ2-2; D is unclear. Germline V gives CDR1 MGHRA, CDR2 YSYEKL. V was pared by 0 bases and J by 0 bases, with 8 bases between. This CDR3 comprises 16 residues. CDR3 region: CASSQESRTNTGELFF. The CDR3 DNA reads TGCGCCAGCAGCCAAGAGTCGAGAACGAACACCGGGGAGCTGTTTTTT.

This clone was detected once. CDR3: CASSPKVPFHYNEQFF. In DNA, the CDR3 is TGTGCCAGCAGCCCCAAGGTGCCTTTCCACTACAATGAGCAGTTCTTC. The chain has TRBV5-6 and TRBJ2-1; no firm D call. Between the trimmed V and J ends, which lost 4 bases and 3 bases, there was a span of 17 bases. The V gene's germline CDR1 is SGHDT and CDR2 YYEEEE. The CDR3 is 16 residues long.

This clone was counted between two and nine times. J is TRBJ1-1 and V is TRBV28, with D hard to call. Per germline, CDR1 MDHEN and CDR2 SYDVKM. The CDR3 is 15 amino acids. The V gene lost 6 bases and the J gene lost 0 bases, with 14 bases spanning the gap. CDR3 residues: CASSFPAAMNTEAFF. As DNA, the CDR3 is TGTGCCAGCAGCTTCCCGGCGGCGATGAACACTGAAGCTTTCTTT. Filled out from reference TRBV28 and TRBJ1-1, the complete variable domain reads DVKVTQSSRYLVKRTGEKVFLECVQDMDHENMFWYRQDPGLGLRLIYFSYDVKMKEKGDIPEGYSVSREKKERFSLILESASTNQTSMYLCASSFPAAMNTEAFFGQGTRLTVV.

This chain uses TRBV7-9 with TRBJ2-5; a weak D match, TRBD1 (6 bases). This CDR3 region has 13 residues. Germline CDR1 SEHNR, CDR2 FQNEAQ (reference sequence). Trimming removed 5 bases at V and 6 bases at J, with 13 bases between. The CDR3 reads CASSPQTGQTQYF. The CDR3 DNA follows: TGTGCCAGCAGCCCCCAGACAGGACAGACCCAGTACTTC.

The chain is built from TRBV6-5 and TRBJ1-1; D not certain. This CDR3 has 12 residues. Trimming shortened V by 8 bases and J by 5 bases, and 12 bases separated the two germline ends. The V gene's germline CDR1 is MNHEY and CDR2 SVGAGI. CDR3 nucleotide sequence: TGTGCCAGCCGGGATAGGTTAACTGAAGCTTTCTTT. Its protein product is CASRDRLTEAFF.

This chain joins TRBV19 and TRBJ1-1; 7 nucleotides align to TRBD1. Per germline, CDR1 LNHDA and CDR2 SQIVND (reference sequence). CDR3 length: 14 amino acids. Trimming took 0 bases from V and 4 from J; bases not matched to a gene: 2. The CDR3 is CASSIDQGVTEAFF. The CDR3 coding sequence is TGTGCCAGTAGTATAGATCAGGGGGTCACTGAAGCTTTCTTT.

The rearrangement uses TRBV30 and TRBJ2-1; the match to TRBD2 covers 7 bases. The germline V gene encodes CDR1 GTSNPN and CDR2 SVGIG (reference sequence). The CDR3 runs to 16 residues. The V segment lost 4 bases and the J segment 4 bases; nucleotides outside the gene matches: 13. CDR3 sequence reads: CAWTPRGGRAYNEQFF. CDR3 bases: TGTGCCTGGACCCCTCGGGGCGGGAGAGCTTACAATGAGCAGTTCTTC.

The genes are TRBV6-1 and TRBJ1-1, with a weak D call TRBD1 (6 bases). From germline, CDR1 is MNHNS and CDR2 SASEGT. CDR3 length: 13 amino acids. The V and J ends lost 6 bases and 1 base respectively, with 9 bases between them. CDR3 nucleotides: TGTGCCAGCAGGATACAGGGGAACACTGAAGCTTTCTTT. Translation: CASRIQGNTEAFF.

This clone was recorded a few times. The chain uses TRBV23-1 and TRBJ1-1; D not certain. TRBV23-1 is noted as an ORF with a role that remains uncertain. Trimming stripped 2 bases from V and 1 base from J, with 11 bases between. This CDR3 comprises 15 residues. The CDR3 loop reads CASSQPGAKNTEAFF. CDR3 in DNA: TGCGCCAGCAGTCAACCGGGAGCAAAGAACACTGAAGCTTTCTTT.

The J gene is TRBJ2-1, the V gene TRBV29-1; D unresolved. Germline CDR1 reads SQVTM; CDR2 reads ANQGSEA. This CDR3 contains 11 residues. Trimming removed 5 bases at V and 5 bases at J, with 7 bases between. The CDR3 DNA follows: TGCAGCGTTTCCGATAACAATGAGCAGTTCTTC. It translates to CSVSDNNEQFF.

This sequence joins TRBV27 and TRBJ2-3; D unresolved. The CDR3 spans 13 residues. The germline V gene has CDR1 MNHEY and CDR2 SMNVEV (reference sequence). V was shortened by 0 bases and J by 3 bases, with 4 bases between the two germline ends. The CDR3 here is CASSLSSTDTQYF. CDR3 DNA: TGTGCCAGCAGTTTATCGTCGACAGATACGCAGTATTTT.

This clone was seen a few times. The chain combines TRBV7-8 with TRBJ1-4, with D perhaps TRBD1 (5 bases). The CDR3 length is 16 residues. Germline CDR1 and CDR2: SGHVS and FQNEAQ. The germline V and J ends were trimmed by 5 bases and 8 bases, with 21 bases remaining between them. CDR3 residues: CASSHPGHLPSEKLFF. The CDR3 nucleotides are TGTGCCAGCAGCCACCCGGGGCACCTCCCATCAGAAAAACTGTTTTTT.

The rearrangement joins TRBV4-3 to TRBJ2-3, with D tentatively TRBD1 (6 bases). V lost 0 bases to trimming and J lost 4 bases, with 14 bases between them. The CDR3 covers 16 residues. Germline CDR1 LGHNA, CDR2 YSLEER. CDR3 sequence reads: CASSQEGVAGADTQYF. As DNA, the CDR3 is TGCGCCAGCAGCCAAGAAGGCGTAGCAGGGGCAGATACGCAGTATTTT.

In nucleotides, the CDR3 is TGTGCCTGGAGTGTAGTCCAGGGCGATCAGACTGAAGCTTTCTTT. Protein product: CAWSVVQGDQTEAFF. This chain uses TRBV30 with TRBJ1-1, with a tentative D call TRBD1 (5 bases). Germline V lookup: CDR1 GTSNPN, CDR2 SVGIG (reference sequence). The V end lost 0 bases, the J end lost 5 bases, and 16 bases lay between the germline ends. The CDR3 has 15 amino acids.